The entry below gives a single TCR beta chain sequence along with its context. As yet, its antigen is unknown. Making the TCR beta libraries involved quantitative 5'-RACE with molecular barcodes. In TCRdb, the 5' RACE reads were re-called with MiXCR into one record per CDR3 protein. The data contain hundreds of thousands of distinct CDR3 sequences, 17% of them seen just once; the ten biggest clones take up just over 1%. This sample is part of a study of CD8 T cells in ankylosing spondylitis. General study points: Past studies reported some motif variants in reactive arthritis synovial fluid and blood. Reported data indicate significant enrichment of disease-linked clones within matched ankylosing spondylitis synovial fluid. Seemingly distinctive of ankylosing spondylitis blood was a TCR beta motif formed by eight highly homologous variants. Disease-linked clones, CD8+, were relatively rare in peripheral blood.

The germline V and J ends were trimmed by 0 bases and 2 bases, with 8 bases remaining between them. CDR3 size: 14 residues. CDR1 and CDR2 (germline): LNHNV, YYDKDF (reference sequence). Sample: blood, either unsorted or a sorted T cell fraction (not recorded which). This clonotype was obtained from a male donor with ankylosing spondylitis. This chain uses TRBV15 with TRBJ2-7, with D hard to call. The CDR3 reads CATSRDHGTYEQYF. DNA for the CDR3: TGTGCCACCAGCAGAGATCATGGCACCTACGAGCAGTACTTC. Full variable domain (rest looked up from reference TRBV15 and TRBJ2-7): DAMVIQNPRYQVTQFGKPVTLSCSQTLNHNVMYWYQQKSSQAPKLLFHYYDKDFNNEADTPDNFQSRRPNTSFCFLDIRSPGLGDTAMYLCATSRDHGTYEQYFGPGTRLTVT.